These T cell receptor beta chains were read from a single sample in a study of blood T cell repertoires in COVID-19. Here immunoSEQ multiplex PCR was the method, and the copy in TCRdb shows in-frame clones only, minus some. There are a few hundred thousand clones in the sample; 87% occur only once, and approximately 6.2% lies in the top ten. The sequenced material came from peripheral blood. These receptors were taken from a man aged 55 to 70 who had recovered from COVID-19. The CDR3 runs from the conserved cysteine through the conserved F or W. A D gene is named only where the DNA matches it firmly.

D gene,J gene,V gene,CDR3 protein
.,TRBJ1-1,TRBV29-1,CSVAGPTEAFF
.,TRBJ1-3,TRBV29-1,CSVKSWTEDTIYF
.,TRBJ2-6,TRBV27,CASSSSAGANVLTF
TRBD2,TRBJ2-5,TRBV3-1/TRBV3-2,CASSPLPTSGQQYF
.,TRBJ2-7,TRBV29-1,CSVSGLGSLYEQYF
TRBD1,TRBJ2-7,TRBV2,CASSEGGQGLYEQYF
TRBD2,TRBJ2-5,TRBV28,CASSLMASGQETQYF
.,TRBJ2-7,TRBV6-6,CASSRASYEQYF
TRBD1,TRBJ2-5,TRBV5-1,CASSLQGVEETQYF
TRBD1,TRBJ2-1,TRBV7-6,CASRPGTVSANEQFF
.,TRBJ1-1,TRBV27,CASSRGGMNTEAFF
.,TRBJ1-1,TRBV7-8,CASLNLPVAEAFF
TRBD1,TRBJ2-1,TRBV28,CASTDRENEQFF
.,TRBJ2-7,TRBV19,CASSNSGTSYEQYF
.,TRBJ1-3,TRBV7-8,CASSSRRPGAVAGNTIYF
.,TRBJ2-1,TRBV29-1,CSFDSYNEQFF
.,TRBJ1-2,TRBV19,CATTTGANYGYTF
.,TRBJ2-3,TRBV6-4,CASQGGGGRRTDTQYF
.,TRBJ2-5,TRBV14,CASSPGTTQGETQYF
.,TRBJ1-5,TRBV4-3,CASSQDPTVPQHF
.,TRBJ2-5,TRBV24-1,CATSDGVPETQYF
.,TRBJ1-2,TRBV5-1,CASSLDLTNYGYTF
.,TRBJ1-3,TRBV27,CASSEQGYSGNTIYF
.,TRBJ2-7,TRBV18,CASSPWPGYEQYF
.,TRBJ2-7,TRBV12-5,CASGLDGSRDEQYF
.,TRBJ2-1,TRBV9,CASSLRSGDYNEQFF
.,TRBJ2-5,TRBV2,CASSPSSGLSPQETQYF
.,TRBJ1-2,TRBV7-3,CASSFRAAPYGYTF
.,TRBJ2-2,TRBV24-1,CATSGLRSGELFF
.,TRBJ1-5,TRBV28,CASSVDSFNQPQHF
TRBD1,TRBJ1-2,TRBV19,CASSRQGYYGYTF
.,TRBJ2-1,TRBV11-2,CASRLDSFEQFF
.,TRBJ2-5,TRBV25-1,CASGQNQETQYF
.,TRBJ1-5,TRBV27,CASSLSPRAFNQPQHF
.,TRBJ1-2,TRBV18,CASSPGGEGYTF
TRBD1,TRBJ1-3,TRBV6-5,CASSLQGYAGNTIYF
TRBD2,TRBJ2-4,TRBV19,CASSSPLWSGGLSKNIQYF
.,TRBJ1-3,TRBV27,CASSSGQRNTIYF
TRBD1,TRBJ1-2,TRBV7-2,CASSPDRVGYTF
TRBD1,TRBJ1-5,TRBV5-1,CASSTGTDNQPQHF
TRBD1,TRBJ1-2,TRBV5-1,CASSPAFGTADGYTF
.,TRBJ1-5,TRBV19,CASREGFDQPQHF
TRBD1,TRBJ1-1,TRBV25-1,CASSIQGGNTEAFF
.,TRBJ1-1,TRBV30,CAWDSRNTEAFF
.,TRBJ1-1,TRBV9,CASSVSRDTEAFF
TRBD1,TRBJ1-1,TRBV27,CASTPQGAWNTEAFF
TRBD2,TRBJ2-1,TRBV11-3,CASSLTSGSWNEQFF
.,TRBJ1-3,TRBV11-2,CASSFSESGNTIYF
TRBD1,TRBJ2-3,TRBV7-9,CASSRRTGGFEDTQYF
TRBD1,TRBJ2-1,TRBV7-2,CASSWGQGGYNEQFF
TRBD2,TRBJ2-5,TRBV19,CASCPGTSGAQYF
TRBD1,TRBJ1-1,TRBV6-6,CASSQGGLGVWTEAFF
TRBD2,TRBJ2-1,TRBV6-5,CASIRLAGGHEQFF
.,TRBJ2-5,TRBV5-5,CASSGMGGPQETQYF
TRBD2,TRBJ2-7,TRBV4-1,CASSQEGAAGGTSYEQYF
.,TRBJ2-1,TRBV19,CASSGGYYNEQFF
.,TRBJ2-5,TRBV7-2,CASSLVGSQDETQYF
.,TRBJ2-1,TRBV18,CASSPSEVIYNEQFF
TRBD2,TRBJ2-5,TRBV7-2,CASSYRQGGGGETQYF
.,TRBJ1-5,TRBV19,CASSSRTKSNQPQHF